These 24 T cell receptor beta chains originate from one sample sequenced in a study of blood T cell repertoires in COVID-19. Clones were sequenced by immunoSEQ multiplex PCR, and TCRdb holds only the in-frame ones, with some missing. Of just under 350,000 clones in the sample, approximately 91% are singletons; the top ten hold 7% to 8%. Sequencing input: peripheral blood. The receptors stem from a woman aged 70-85 years with COVID-19, enrolled during active disease.

V gene TRBV11-2 combines with J gene TRBJ1-1; D might be TRBD1 (6 bases). This CDR3 has 13 amino acids. V was clipped by 5 bases and J by 7 bases, with 14 bases between them. The germline V gene encodes CDR1 SGHAT and CDR2 FQNNGV. In DNA, the CDR3 is TGTGCCAGCAGCCCTGGACAGTCCCGTGAAGCTTTCTTT. Amino acid sequence: CASSPGQSREAFF.

The chain couples TRBV27 to TRBJ1-2, with a tentative D call TRBD1 (5 bases). CDR1 is MNHEY, CDR2 SMNVEV, per germline (reference sequence). Trimming pared 0 bases from V and 5 bases from J, leaving 10 bases between. The CDR3 is 14 amino acids. The CDR3 DNA follows: TGTGCCAGCAGTTTATCCGGGGGGTTGTATGGCTACACCTTC. Protein product: CASSLSGGLYGYTF.

The rearrangement links TRBV5-1 to TRBJ2-5; tentatively, D is TRBD1 (8 bases). Germline V CDR1 and CDR2: SGHRS, YFSETQ. CDR3 size: 15 residues. V shed 7 bases and J shed 5 bases, with 21 bases lying between them. The CDR3 region is CASLGEGTGPETQYF. The CDR3 nucleotides read TGCGCCAGCCTGGGGGAGGGGACAGGACCGGAGACCCAGTACTTC.

The chain carries TRBV9 and TRBJ2-1; 8 nucleotides align to TRBD1. This CDR3 has 19 amino acids. The germline V gene encodes CDR1 SGDLS and CDR2 YYNGEE. J lost 2 bases, V lost 7 bases, and 20 bases had no gene match. CDR3 sequence: CASPYGGQGRGLPYNEQFF. CDR3 in DNA: TGTGCCAGCCCATATGGAGGACAGGGAAGGGGATTGCCCTACAATGAGCAGTTCTTC.

The chain recombines TRBV7-9 with TRBJ1-5; 9 positions match TRBD1. This CDR3 is 18 amino acids long. The J segment lost 5 bases and the V segment lost 1 base, leaving 12 bases of the junction unmatched. CDR1 and CDR2 (germline): SEHNR, FQNEAQ (reference sequence). CDR3 protein: CASSLVDRGQLQDQPQHF. CDR3 nucleotides: TGTGCCAGCAGCTTAGTGGACAGGGGACAGTTGCAGGATCAGCCCCAGCATTTT.

The sample holds one count of this clone. The chain uses TRBV5-6 and TRBJ2-5; 11 bases match TRBD2. The CDR3 runs to 16 residues. V lost 0 bases to trimming and J lost 2 bases; unmatched junction nucleotides: 3. Looked up from germline, CDR1 is SGHDT and CDR2 is YYEEEE. The CDR3 nucleotides read TGTGCCAGCAGCTTGGTGTTAGCGGGGGGGCAAGAGACCCAGTACTTC. It yields the protein CASSLVLAGGQETQYF.

The gene calls are TRBV6-5 and TRBJ1-3; D not certain. V lost 5 bases to trimming and J lost 7 bases, with 12 bases between them. Per germline, CDR1 MNHEY and CDR2 SVGAGI. The CDR3 extends over 13 amino acids. CDR3 residues: CASSRPPGNTIYF. Here the CDR3 DNA reads TGTGCCAGCAGTCGGCCACCCGGGAACACCATATATTTT.

V usage is TRBV6-4 and J usage is TRBJ1-1; no definite D call. Trimming cost V 4 bases and J 4 bases, with 10 bases left between them. CDR1 MRHNA and CDR2 SNTAGT come from the germline V gene. This CDR3 has 13 amino acids. CDR3 in amino acids: CASSATSGTEAFF. The CDR3 nucleotides are TGTGCCAGCAGTGCTACGTCTGGCACTGAAGCTTTCTTT.

This chain joins TRBV5-1 and TRBJ2-3, with TRBD2 identical over 7 bases. There are 15 residues in the CDR3. Unmatched junction bases numbered 8, after V lost 2 bases and J lost 5 bases. CDR1 and CDR2 from the germline V gene are SGHRS and YFSETQ. For the CDR3, the DNA is TGCGCCAGCAGCTTTGGGGGGGTAGGACAAGATACGCAGTATTTT. This translates into CASSFGGVGQDTQYF.

This chain joins TRBV6-5 and TRBJ1-2; 8 bases match TRBD1. Germline CDR1 reads MNHEY; CDR2 reads SVGAGI. The CDR3 totals 13 residues. Losses at the gene ends were 7 bases for V and 6 bases for J; bases not matched to a gene: 7. CDR3 nucleotides: TGTGCCAGCACCCGAACAGGGGGACATGGCTACACCTTC. It yields the protein CASTRTGGHGYTF.

This clone is a singleton in its sample. This chain uses TRBV28 with TRBJ1-1; a possible D gene is TRBD1 (5 bases). The CDR3 spans 15 residues. Trimming removed 10 bases from V and 1 base from J, with 19 bases in between. Germline CDR1 MDHEN, CDR2 SYDVKM. DNA of the CDR3: TGTGCCACTCTCCCCGGAGGGCAGGGGAACACTGAAGCTTTCTTT. Amino acid sequence: CATLPGGQGNTEAFF.

The genes are TRBV7-2 and TRBJ1-2, with D possibly being TRBD1 (5 bases). With 1 base removed from V and 8 bases from J, the gap between germline ends came to 14 bases. Germline V gene data show CDR1 as SGHTA and CDR2 as FQGNSA. The CDR3 length is 14 residues. The CDR3, as DNA: TGTGCCAGCAGCTTAGGTGGAGGGGCGAAAGGCTACACCTTC. It translates to CASSLGGGAKGYTF.

The genes are TRBV3-1 (or the pseudogene TRBV3-2) and TRBJ1-1; 10 bases fit TRBD1. This CDR3 region has 14 residues. Germline-derived CDR1 and CDR2 are LGHDT and YNNKEL (reference sequence). Germline trimming cut 4 bases from V and 5 bases from J; bases unmatched to any gene: 4. CDR3 nucleotide sequence: TGTGCCAGCAGCCTTTCGGGACAGGGGACTGAAGCTTTCTTT. It is translated as CASSLSGQGTEAFF.

In this sample, this clone turned up once. The chain recombines TRBV20-1 with TRBJ1-1; D remains unclear. CDR1 and CDR2 (germline): DFQATT, SNEGSKA (reference sequence). The CDR3 length is 11 residues. V was cut by 4 bases and J by 2 bases, with 5 bases left in between. CDR3 in DNA: TGCAGTGCTAACAAAAACACTGAAGCTTTCTTT. This encodes CSANKNTEAFF.

CDR3 amino acids: CASSSQGINSPLHF. DNA of the CDR3: TGTGCCAGCAGCTCACAGGGGATAAATTCACCCCTCCACTTT. The J gene is TRBJ1-6, the V gene TRBV5-6; TRBD1 aligns across 7 bases. The V gene end was trimmed by 3 bases and the J gene end by 7 bases; junction bases not matched to a gene: 4. The CDR3 is made up of 14 amino acids. Germline lookup yields CDR1 SGHDT and CDR2 YYEEEE.

Worth noting for this clone: Within the sample, other DNA sequences also encode this same CDR3. CDR3 DNA sequence: TGCGCCAGCAGCCCCGGACAGGGGGGTACGCAGTATTTT. Translation: CASSPGQGGTQYF. The chain employs TRBV5-1 and TRBJ2-3, with 10 bases identical to TRBD1. CDR3 length equals 13 residues. Looked up from germline, CDR1 is SGHRS and CDR2 is YFSETQ. V lost 4 bases and J lost 8; bases outside the gene matches: 4.

This clone was seen once. CDR3 amino acids: CASSFRTGEPLHF. In DNA, the CDR3 is TGTGCCAGCAGCTTTAGGACAGGGGAACCCCTCCACTTT. The chain employs TRBV7-8 and TRBJ1-6, with 9 bases matching TRBD1. The CDR3 has 13 residues. The J segment lost 12 bases and the V segment lost 3 bases, leaving 3 bases of the junction unmatched. Germline V gene lookup returns CDR1 SGHVS and CDR2 FQNEAQ.

The V call is TRBV6-1, the J call TRBJ1-1; unclear D gene. The V gene lost 2 bases and the J gene lost 0 bases, with 16 bases spanning the gap. In germline, CDR1 is MNHNS, CDR2 SASEGT. The CDR3 runs to 17 residues. This CDR3 reads CASSEIRILLMNTEAFF. In DNA, the CDR3 is TGTGCCAGCAGTGAAATCAGGATCCTATTGATGAACACTGAAGCTTTCTTT.

The V call is TRBV18, the J call TRBJ1-2; 8 positions match TRBD1. The trim removed 6 bases at V and 6 bases at J, leaving 9 bases unmatched. The germline gives CDR1 KGHSH, CDR2 LQKENI. The CDR3 contains 14 residues. The CDR3 nucleotides are TGTGCCAGCTCCCCCATGGACAGGGTGGATGGCTACACCTTC. Its protein product is CASSPMDRVDGYTF.

The genes are TRBV10-2 and TRBJ1-1; weak D call: TRBD1 (5 bases). The CDR3 contains 14 residues. Germline lookup yields CDR1 WSHSY and CDR2 SAAADI. V was pared by 8 bases and J by 2 bases, with 15 bases between. CDR3 DNA: TGCGCCAGCTACCACCCGACAGTTAACACTGAAGCTTTCTTT. Translated: CASYHPTVNTEAFF.

J is TRBJ2-4 and V is TRBV6-2 or TRBV6-3; D perhaps matches TRBD1 (6 bases). The CDR3 spans 14 residues. Looked up from germline, CDR1 is MNHEY and CDR2 is SVGEGT. Trimming took off 1 base at V and 5 bases at J, with 9 bases between the two ends. CDR3 DNA: TGTGCCAGCAGTTACTGGGGGCCCCAAAACATTCAGTACTTC. Protein product: CASSYWGPQNIQYF.

The rearrangement uses TRBV18 and TRBJ1-2; TRBD1 matches 8 bases. The germline V gene has CDR1 KGHSH and CDR2 LQKENI. J gave up 2 bases and V 4 bases, and 6 bases lay outside the gene matches. The CDR3 has 15 amino acids. CDR3 amino acids: CASSLQGGFNYGYTF. DNA for the CDR3: TGTGCCAGCTCACTACAGGGGGGGTTCAACTATGGCTACACCTTC.

The V gene is TRBV7-9, the J gene TRBJ2-7, with 7 bases matching TRBD2. The CDR3 runs 16 residues. With 5 bases clipped from V and 2 bases from J, the junction kept 12 bases outside the gene matches. The germline V gene has CDR1 SEHNR and CDR2 FQNEAQ (reference sequence). Here the CDR3 DNA reads TGTGCCAGCAGCCCTCCAGGTGGGGGGGGAACCTACGAGCAGTACTTC. It encodes CASSPPGGGGTYEQYF.

The chain recombines TRBV7-9 with TRBJ2-5; 9 nucleotides align to TRBD1. Germline CDR1 reads SEHNR; CDR2 reads FQNEAQ (reference sequence). Trimming took 5 bases from V and 1 from J; bases not matched to a gene: 5. The CDR3 runs 15 residues. Written as DNA, the CDR3 is TGTGCCAGCAGCACCGCGACAGGGGGCCAAGAGACCCAGTACTTC. As protein: CASSTATGGQETQYF. The full variable domain, in which reference TRBV7-9 and TRBJ2-5 provide the parts outside the CDR3, is DTGVSQNPRHKITKRGQNVTFRCDPISEHNRLYWYRQTLGQGPEFLTYFQNEAQLEKSRLLSDRFSAERPKGSFSTLEIQRTEQGDSAMYLCASSTATGGQETQYFGPGTRLLVL.